This T cell receptor (beta chain) is from a study of blood T cell repertoires in COVID-19. Study context: The study drew acute and convalescent COVID-19 samples from the United States, Italy and Spain. The cDNA or gDNA used as material had been derived from T cells, B-cell-depleted T cells, or PBMCs.

Trimming took 2 bases from V and 0 from J, leaving 18 bases between them. The CDR3 loop spans 17 amino acids. Germline loops: CDR1 SGDLS, CDR2 YYNGEE. Authors' analysis steps: Amplification with reference gene primers provided the estimates of nucleated cell counts. Method: immunoSEQ multiplex PCR; TCRdb's copy keeps in-frame clones and lacks some. D and trimming come from the DNA, and the V and J calls and clone size come from that table. Among around 700,000 clones, 80% to 90% were seen once, and the ten largest hold under 0.3%. Material for sequencing was peripheral blood. The rearrangement links TRBV9 to TRBJ2-7; D call uncertain. This sequence originates from a woman between 18 and 30 years old with acute or convalescent COVID-19. The CDR3 here is CASSVQPDSGSSYEQYF. The CDR3 DNA reads TGTGCCAGCAGCGTTCAACCGGATTCAGGCAGCTCCTACGAGCAGTACTTC.